One and the same sample provided the 25 T cell receptor beta chains below, sequenced in a study of cytomegalovirus exposure and HLA in healthy donors. This PCR relied on a set of 60 Vbeta primers and 13 Jbeta primers. Clones were sequenced by immunoSEQ multiplex PCR, and TCRdb holds only the in-frame ones, with some missing. The sample holds 200,000 to 250,000 clones. The sequenced sample was PBMCs. These TCRs come from a woman in her twenties or thirties in good health and CMV-seropositive.

The V gene is TRBV20-1, the J gene TRBJ1-1; unclear D gene. V gave up 3 bases and J gave up 11 bases, with 13 bases separating them. This CDR3 is 11 amino acids long. Germline CDR1 is DFQATT and CDR2 is SNEGSKA (reference sequence). The CDR3 bases are TGCAGTGCTAGCACAGTCACAAACGCTTTCTTT. It codes for CSASTVTNAFF.

This chain links TRBV4-1 with TRBJ2-7; TRBD1 matches 9 bases. J gave up 6 bases and V 1 base, and 7 bases lay outside the gene matches. Germline V CDR1 and CDR2: MGHRA, YSYEKL. The CDR3 is made up of 15 amino acids. This chain's CDR3 is CASSQGGDRASEQYF. The CDR3 DNA reads as TGCGCCAGCAGCCAAGGTGGGGACAGGGCAAGCGAGCAGTACTTC.

This rearrangement joins TRBV7-9 to TRBJ1-6; D is possibly TRBD1 (5 bases). Trimming cost V 0 bases and J 9 bases, with 12 bases left between them. The CDR3 has 15 residues. The germline V gene encodes CDR1 SEHNR and CDR2 FQNEAQ (reference sequence). The chain's CDR3 is CASSLARGDRSPLHF. The CDR3 DNA follows: TGTGCCAGCAGCTTAGCGCGGGGCGACCGTTCACCCCTCCACTTT.

CDR3 loop: CASSGQGANSNQPQHF. The DNA for the CDR3 is TGTGCCAGTAGTGGACAGGGTGCGAATAGCAATCAGCCCCAGCATTTT. V usage is TRBV19 and J usage is TRBJ1-5; TRBD1 matches at 8 bases. The CDR3 is 16 residues long. Germline values: CDR1 LNHDA, CDR2 SQIVND (reference sequence). The junction had 6 bases not matched to a gene; V was cut back by 5 bases and J by 0 bases.

In nucleotides, the CDR3 is TGCAGCGCCCGCCGTCGGGGGAGTGAGCAGTTCTTC. Protein product: CSARRRGSEQFF. This chain uses TRBV29-1 with TRBJ2-1, with D perhaps matching TRBD2 (6 bases). V lost 7 bases and J 9 bases, leaving 16 bases between the germline ends. The CDR3 is 12 residues long. Per germline, CDR1 SQVTM and CDR2 ANQGSEA.

The rearrangement links TRBV6-5 to TRBJ1-2; no clear D gene. CDR3 size: 14 residues. V shed 4 bases and J shed 5 bases, with 14 bases lying between them. CDR1 and CDR2 from the germline V gene are MNHEY and SVGAGI. As DNA, the CDR3 is TGTGCCAGCAGTTTTTCCGGGAACTTATATGGCTACACCTTC. Encoded protein: CASSFSGNLYGYTF.

Concerning this clone: Other DNA variants within this sample encode the same CDR3. V gene TRBV9 combines with J gene TRBJ2-2, with 8 bases fitting TRBD2. This CDR3 contains 16 residues. Germline V CDR1 and CDR2: SGDLS, YYNGEE. V lost 3 bases and J lost 2; bases outside the gene matches: 6. CDR3 protein: CASSGPGLANTGELFF. The DNA for the CDR3 is TGTGCCAGCAGCGGCCCAGGACTAGCTAACACCGGGGAGCTGTTTTTT. Supplemented by reference TRBV9 and TRBJ2-2, the full variable domain reads DSGVTQTPKHLITATGQRVTLRCSPRSGDLSVYWYQQSLDQGLQFLIQYYNGEERAKGNILERFSAQQFPDLHSELNLSSLELGDSALYFCASSGPGLANTGELFFGEGSRLTVL.

In regard to this clone: The same CDR3 can be traced to other DNA sequences in this sample. CDR3 amino acids: CASSPRTGLNTEAFF. The CDR3 DNA reads TGTGCCAGCAGCCCCCGGACAGGGTTGAACACTGAAGCTTTCTTT. The V call is TRBV11-2, the J call TRBJ1-1, with 8 bases aligning to TRBD1. The CDR3 has 15 amino acids. The germline V gene has CDR1 SGHAT and CDR2 FQNNGV. The V gene end was trimmed by 5 bases and the J gene end by 0 bases; junction bases not matched to a gene: 5.

This sequence joins TRBV18 and TRBJ1-4; 7 bases fit TRBD1. Germline V gene sequence: CDR1 KGHSH, CDR2 LQKENI. The CDR3 runs to 15 residues. Trimming at V came to 0 bases and at J to 7 bases, leaving 5 bases not matched to a gene. For the CDR3, the DNA is TGTGCCAGCTCACCACCGACAGGGCCGGGTGAAAAACTGTTTTTT. This sequence encodes CASSPPTGPGEKLFF.

The chain joins TRBV5-1 to TRBJ2-7; weak D call: TRBD1 (5 bases). The CDR3 has 14 residues. Germline V gene data show CDR1 as SGHRS and CDR2 as YFSETQ. Trimming cost V 4 bases and J 0 bases, with 11 bases left between them. The CDR3 nucleotides read TGCGCCAGCAGCATTGGACACAGCTCCTACGAGCAGTACTTC. Translated: CASSIGHSSYEQYF.

To note about this clone: At one boundary the junction diverges from the germline segment, which might be a read error. The chain links TRBV5-4 to TRBJ2-6, with 8 bases that match TRBD2. Germline-derived CDR1 and CDR2 are SGHNT and YYREEE (reference sequence). The CDR3 has 15 residues. The CDR3 is CAGSGGGGDRNVLTF. CDR3 sequence (DNA): TGTGCCGGCAGCGGGGGCGGGGGCGATCGCAACGTCCTGACTTTC.

The chain has TRBV28 and TRBJ2-7; 12 nucleotides match TRBD2. V lost 4 bases, J lost 0 bases, and 10 bases stayed unmatched. The CDR3 is 18 amino acids. CDR1 and CDR2 (germline): MDHEN, SYDVKM. In DNA form, the CDR3 reads TGTGCCAGCAGTTCCCTAGCCGGACTAGCGGGGAGCTCCTACGAGCAGTACTTC. Protein: CASSSLAGLAGSSYEQYF.

This chain connects TRBV28 to TRBJ1-5; D not resolved. Germline CDR1 MDHEN, CDR2 SYDVKM. This CDR3 is built from 16 residues. Trimming removed 4 bases at V and 4 bases at J, with 17 bases between. The CDR3 spells CASSSGGSRSNQPQHF. CDR3 sequence (DNA): TGTGCCAGCAGTTCAGGAGGGTCTCGGTCTAATCAGCCCCAGCATTTT.

This chain uses TRBV18 with TRBJ1-5; D is possibly TRBD1 (6 bases). The CDR3 has 14 amino acids. Germline V CDR1 and CDR2: KGHSH, LQKENI. V shed 6 bases and J shed 2 bases, with 11 bases lying between them. CDR3 residues: CASSQGSGNQPQHF. The CDR3 DNA is TGTGCCAGCTCTCAGGGGTCGGGCAATCAGCCCCAGCATTTT.

This rearrangement joins TRBV6-5 to TRBJ2-5; D might be TRBD1 (6 bases). CDR1 MNHEY and CDR2 SVGAGI come from the germline V gene. This CDR3 has 15 residues. V was trimmed by 6 bases and J by 6 bases, leaving 20 bases between them. The CDR3 DNA follows: TGTGCCAGCAGCATTGTATTACAGGGTCAGCAGACCCAGTACTTC. Residues: CASSIVLQGQQTQYF.

J is TRBJ2-5 and V is TRBV6-5, with a weak D call TRBD1 (6 bases). V lost 7 bases and J 2 bases, leaving 14 bases between the germline ends. The CDR3 covers 14 residues. Per the germline V gene, CDR1 is MNHEY and CDR2 is SVGAGI. The CDR3 spells CASTQVTGQETQYF. As DNA, the CDR3 is TGTGCCAGCACCCAGGTGACAGGTCAAGAGACCCAGTACTTC.

The genes are TRBV7-7 and TRBJ2-3; D unresolved. CDR3 length: 11 residues. CDR1 SSHAT and CDR2 FNYEAQ come from the germline V gene (reference sequence). V shed 5 bases and J shed 4 bases, with 4 bases lying between them. The CDR3 loop reads CASSEADTQYF. CDR3 coding DNA: TGTGCCAGCAGCGAGGCAGATACGCAGTATTTT.

This chain joins TRBV19 and TRBJ1-5, with D possibly being TRBD1 (6 bases). The CDR3 consists of 20 residues. The ends were cut back, 4 bases at V and 0 bases at J, with 25 bases in the middle. Germline-derived CDR1 and CDR2 are LNHDA and SQIVND (reference sequence). CDR3 region: CASSTLDRQAHPYSNQPQHF. The DNA for the CDR3 is TGTGCCAGTAGTACCCTGGATCGACAGGCGCACCCGTATAGCAATCAGCCCCAGCATTTT.

The V call is TRBV4-1, the J call TRBJ2-1; TRBD2 agrees at 11 bases. The CDR3 sequence is 21 residues long. The trim removed 2 bases at V and 5 bases at J, leaving 20 bases unmatched. Germline V gene lookup returns CDR1 MGHRA and CDR2 YSYEKL. CDR3 amino acids: CASSQLPGVGASGGQNNEQFF. The CDR3 DNA is TGCGCCAGCAGCCAACTGCCAGGGGTTGGGGCTAGCGGGGGGCAAAACAATGAGCAGTTCTTC.

The CDR3 bases are TGTGCCAGCAGTTATTCGGGGGGGGGATTCTACGAGCAGTACTTC. The encoded protein is CASSYSGGGFYEQYF. The chain uses TRBV6-9 and TRBJ2-5; 7 bases agree with TRBD2. The J call could be wrong; TRBJ2-7 is a better fit for the DNA end. The CDR3 has 15 amino acids. Per germline, CDR1 MNHGY and CDR2 SVAAGI.

The V call is TRBV18, the J call TRBJ1-1; 7 bases fit TRBD1. The CDR3 sequence is 19 residues long. V lost 5 bases, J lost 2 bases, and 20 bases stayed unmatched. Germline loops: CDR1 KGHSH, CDR2 LQKENI. The CDR3 protein is CASSFNLGTAEKVNTEAFF. CDR3 sequence (DNA): TGTGCCAGCTCATTCAACTTAGGGACAGCGGAGAAAGTTAACACTGAAGCTTTCTTT. Full variable domain (outside the CDR3, taken from reference TRBV18 and TRBJ1-1): NAGVMQNPRHLVRRRGQEARLRCSPMKGHSHVYWYRQLPEEGLKFMVYLQKENIIDESGMPKERFSAEFPKEGPSILRIQQVVRGDSAAYFCASSFNLGTAEKVNTEAFFGQGTRLTVV.

V and J are TRBV7-2 and TRBJ2-5; D gene uncertain. The CDR3 length is 13 residues. V lost 5 bases, J lost 5 bases, and 12 bases lay in between. The germline gives CDR1 SGHTA, CDR2 FQGNSA. DNA of the CDR3: TGTGCCAGCAGCGCCAGGCCTTCTGAGACCCAGTACTTC. Residues: CASSARPSETQYF. The whole variable domain, filled in from reference TRBV7-2 and TRBJ2-5, reads GAGVSQSPSNKVTEKGKDVELRCDPISGHTALYWYRQSLGQGLEFLIYFQGNSAPDKSGLPSDRFSAERTGGSVSTLTIQRTQQEDSAVYLCASSARPSETQYFGPGTRLLVL.

The chain couples TRBV7-2 to TRBJ1-2; D perhaps matches TRBD1 (6 bases). Between the trimmed V and J ends, which lost 5 bases and 3 bases, there was a span of 16 bases. CDR3 length: 15 amino acids. In germline, CDR1 is SGHTA, CDR2 FQGNSA. The CDR3 loop is CASSARWTDDYGYTF. The DNA of the CDR3 is TGTGCCAGCAGCGCGCGATGGACAGACGACTATGGCTACACCTTC. Supplemented by reference TRBV7-2 and TRBJ1-2, the full variable domain reads GAGVSQSPSNKVTEKGKDVELRCDPISGHTALYWYRQSLGQGLEFLIYFQGNSAPDKSGLPSDRFSAERTGGSVSTLTIQRTQQEDSAVYLCASSARWTDDYGYTFGSGTRLTVV.

The V call is TRBV7-2, the J call TRBJ2-1; 9 bases fit TRBD1. The CDR3 extends over 13 amino acids. V shed 5 bases and J 9 bases; nucleotides not matched to a gene: 5. The germline CDR1 and CDR2 sequences are SGHTA and FQGNSA. This CDR3 reads CASSPGQGREQFF. CDR3 nucleotide sequence: TGTGCCAGCAGCCCGGGACAGGGCCGTGAGCAGTTCTTC.

This chain joins TRBV5-5 and TRBJ2-7; TRBD1 matches 7 bases. Trimming removed 4 bases from V and 2 bases from J; junction bases left unmatched: 3. The V gene's germline CDR1 is SGHKS and CDR2 YYEKEE (reference sequence). This CDR3 is built from 13 residues. The CDR3 protein is CASSGDRAYEQYF. CDR3 bases: TGTGCCAGCAGCGGCGACAGGGCCTACGAGCAGTACTTC.